The T cell receptor (beta chain) described here comes from a study of cytomegalovirus exposure and HLA in healthy donors. Germline CDR1 and CDR2: MNHNS and SASEGT. The CDR3 runs 15 residues. Deletions cut 2 bases from V and 0 bases from J, with 8 bases between. PCR used 60 Vbeta primers and 13 Jbeta primers. Profiling relied on immunoSEQ multiplex PCR, and the TCRdb table lists in-frame clones only, not all of them. Among roughly 160,000 clones listed, around 79% were seen once. This TCR derives from a man in his forties in good health and CMV-seronegative. Sequenced input: PBMCs. The chain couples TRBV6-1 to TRBJ2-1, with D unresolved. The CDR3, as DNA: TGTGCCAGCAGTGAACGCTGGAGCTCCTACAATGAGCAGTTCTTC. Amino acids: CASSERWSSYNEQFF.